This TCR beta chain was observed in a study of control samples from healthy donors and cancer patients. The data were produced by immunoSEQ multiplex PCR, yet TCRdb's version contains in-frame clones alone and is incomplete. The table lists approximately 140,000 clones, over 85% of them singletons. The V end lost 3 bases, the J end lost 0 bases, and 10 bases lay between the germline ends. The germline CDR1 and CDR2 sequences are SNHLY and FYNNEI. CDR3 size: 15 residues. The sequenced material came from PBMCs. The source of this sequence is a man aged 50 or older with head and neck cancer. The chain uses TRBV2 and TRBJ2-3; TRBD2 might be the D (5 bases). CDR3 region: CASSDRRASTDTQYF. In DNA, the CDR3 is TGTGCCAGCAGTGACCGGCGGGCTAGCACAGATACGCAGTATTTT.